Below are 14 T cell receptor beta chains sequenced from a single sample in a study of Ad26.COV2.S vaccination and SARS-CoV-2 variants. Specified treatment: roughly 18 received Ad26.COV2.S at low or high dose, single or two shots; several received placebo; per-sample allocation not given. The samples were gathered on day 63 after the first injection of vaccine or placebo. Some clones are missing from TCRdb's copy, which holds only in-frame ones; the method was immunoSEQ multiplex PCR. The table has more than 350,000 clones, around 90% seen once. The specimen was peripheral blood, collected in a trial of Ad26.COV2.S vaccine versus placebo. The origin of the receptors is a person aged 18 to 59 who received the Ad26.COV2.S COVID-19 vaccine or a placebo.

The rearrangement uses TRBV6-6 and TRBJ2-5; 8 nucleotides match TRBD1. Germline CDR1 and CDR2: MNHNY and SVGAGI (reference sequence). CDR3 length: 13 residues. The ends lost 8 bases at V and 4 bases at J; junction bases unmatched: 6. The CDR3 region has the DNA TGTGCCAGCTCCAGGGGGCTAGGAGAGACCCAGTACTTC. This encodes CASSRGLGETQYF.

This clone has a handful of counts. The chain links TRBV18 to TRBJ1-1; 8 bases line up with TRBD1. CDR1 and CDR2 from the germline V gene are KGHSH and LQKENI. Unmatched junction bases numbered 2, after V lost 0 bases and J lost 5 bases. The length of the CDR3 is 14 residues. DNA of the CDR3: TGTGCCAGCTCACCACCGACAGGGGTGACTGAAGCTTTCTTT. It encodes CASSPPTGVTEAFF.

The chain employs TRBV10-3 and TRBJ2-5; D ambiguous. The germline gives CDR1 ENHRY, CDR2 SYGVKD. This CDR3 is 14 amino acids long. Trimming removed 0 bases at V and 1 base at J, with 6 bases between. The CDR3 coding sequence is TGTGCCATCAGTGAGTCAAACCCCCAAGAGACCCAGTACTTC. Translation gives CAISESNPQETQYF.

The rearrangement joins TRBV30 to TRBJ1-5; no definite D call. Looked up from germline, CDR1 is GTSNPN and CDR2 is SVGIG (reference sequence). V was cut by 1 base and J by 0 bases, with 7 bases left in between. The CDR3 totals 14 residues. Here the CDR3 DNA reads TGTGCCTGGAGTGGAGTGACTAGCAATCAGCCCCAGCATTTT. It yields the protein CAWSGVTSNQPQHF.

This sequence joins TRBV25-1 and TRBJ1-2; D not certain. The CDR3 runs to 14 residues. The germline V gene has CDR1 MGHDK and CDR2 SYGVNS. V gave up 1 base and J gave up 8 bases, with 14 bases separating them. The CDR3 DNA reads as TGTGCCAGCAGTGAATCCGGGATACCAACGGGCTACACCTTC. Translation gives CASSESGIPTGYTF.

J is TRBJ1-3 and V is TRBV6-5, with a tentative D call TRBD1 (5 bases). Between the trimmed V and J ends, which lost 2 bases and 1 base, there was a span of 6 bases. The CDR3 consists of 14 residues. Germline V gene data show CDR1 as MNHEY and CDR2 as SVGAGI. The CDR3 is CASSYGGSGNTIYF. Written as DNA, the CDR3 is TGTGCCAGCAGTTACGGGGGATCTGGAAACACCATATATTTT.

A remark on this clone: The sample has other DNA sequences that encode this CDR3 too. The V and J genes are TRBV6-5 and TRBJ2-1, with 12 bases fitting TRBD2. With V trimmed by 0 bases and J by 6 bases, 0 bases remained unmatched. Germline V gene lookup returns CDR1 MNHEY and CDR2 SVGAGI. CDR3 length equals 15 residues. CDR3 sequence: CASSYSTSGSNEQFF. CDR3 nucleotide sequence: TGTGCCAGCAGTTACTCGACTAGCGGGAGCAATGAGCAGTTCTTC.

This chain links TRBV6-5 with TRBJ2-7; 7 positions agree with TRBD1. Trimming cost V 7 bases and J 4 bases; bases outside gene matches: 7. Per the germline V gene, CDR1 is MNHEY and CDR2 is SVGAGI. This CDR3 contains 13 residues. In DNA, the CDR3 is TGTGCCAGCAAACCCCGGGACAGATACGAGCAGTACTTC. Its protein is CASKPRDRYEQYF.

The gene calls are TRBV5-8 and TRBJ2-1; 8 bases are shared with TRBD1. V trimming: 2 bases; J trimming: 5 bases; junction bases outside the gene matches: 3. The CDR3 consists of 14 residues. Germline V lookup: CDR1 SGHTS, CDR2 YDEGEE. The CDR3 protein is CASSFTGGDNEQFF. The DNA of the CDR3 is TGTGCCAGCAGCTTCACAGGGGGTGACAATGAGCAGTTCTTC.

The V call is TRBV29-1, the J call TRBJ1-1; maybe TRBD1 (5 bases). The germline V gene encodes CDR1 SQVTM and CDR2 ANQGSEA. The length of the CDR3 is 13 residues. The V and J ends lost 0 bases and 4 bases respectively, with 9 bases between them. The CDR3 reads CSVEDRVVTEAFF. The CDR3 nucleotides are TGCAGCGTTGAAGACAGGGTTGTCACTGAAGCTTTCTTT.

The CDR3 spells CSVEGLAGEGEQFF. In nucleotides, the CDR3 is TGCAGCGTTGAAGGACTAGCGGGAGAAGGTGAGCAGTTCTTC. The chain carries TRBV29-1 and TRBJ2-1; 12 nucleotides match TRBD2. The CDR3 sequence is 14 residues long. Losses at the gene ends were 1 base for V and 9 bases for J; bases not matched to a gene: 4. CDR1 and CDR2 from the germline V gene are SQVTM and ANQGSEA.

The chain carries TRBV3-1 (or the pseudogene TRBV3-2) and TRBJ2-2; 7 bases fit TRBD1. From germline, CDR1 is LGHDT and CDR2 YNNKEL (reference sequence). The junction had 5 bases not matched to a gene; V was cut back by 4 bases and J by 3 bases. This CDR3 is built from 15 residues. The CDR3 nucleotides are TGTGCCAGCAGCCCCCAGGGGGTCTACACCGGGGAGCTGTTTTTT. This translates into CASSPQGVYTGELFF.

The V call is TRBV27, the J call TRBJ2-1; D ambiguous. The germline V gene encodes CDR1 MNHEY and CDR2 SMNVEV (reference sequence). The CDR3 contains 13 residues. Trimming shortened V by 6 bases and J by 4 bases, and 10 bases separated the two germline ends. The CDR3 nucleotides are TGTGCCAGCAGCCTCGATGAGTACAATGAGCAGTTCTTC. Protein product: CASSLDEYNEQFF.

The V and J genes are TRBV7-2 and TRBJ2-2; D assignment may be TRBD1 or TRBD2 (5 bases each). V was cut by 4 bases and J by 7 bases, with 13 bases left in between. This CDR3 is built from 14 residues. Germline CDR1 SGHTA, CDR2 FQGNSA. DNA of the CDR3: TGTGCCAGCAGCTGGCTAGAGAGGGGCGGGGAGCTGTTTTTT. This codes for CASSWLERGGELFF.